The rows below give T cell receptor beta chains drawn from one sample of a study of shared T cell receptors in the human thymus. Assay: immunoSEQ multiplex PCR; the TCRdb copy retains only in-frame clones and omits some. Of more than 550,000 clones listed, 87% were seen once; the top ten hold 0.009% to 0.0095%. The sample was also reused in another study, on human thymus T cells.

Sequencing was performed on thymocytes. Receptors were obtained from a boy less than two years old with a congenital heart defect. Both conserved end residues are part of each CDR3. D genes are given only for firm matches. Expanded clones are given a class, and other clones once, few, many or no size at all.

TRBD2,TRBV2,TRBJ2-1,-,CASRRTSGPSYNEQFF,TGTGCCAGCAGGAGGACTAGCGGGCCTTCCTACAATGAGCAGTTCTTC
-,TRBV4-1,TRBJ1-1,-,CASSSLTGLTEAFF,TGCGCCAGCAGCTCACTAACAGGGCTCACTGAAGCTTTCTTT
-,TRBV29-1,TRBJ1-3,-,CSVGVRQTPIYF,TGCAGCGTTGGAGTTAGACAGACGCCCATATATTTT
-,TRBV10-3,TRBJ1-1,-,CAAEPGHIPNTEAFF,TGTGCCGCAGAACCGGGACACATACCGAACACTGAAGCTTTCTTT
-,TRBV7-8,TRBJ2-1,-,CASSLEGLQDNEQFF,TGTGCCAGCAGCTTAGAGGGACTCCAAGACAATGAGCAGTTCTTC
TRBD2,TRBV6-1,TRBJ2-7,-,CASRVPGGNEQYF,TGTGCCAGCAGGGTCCCGGGAGGGAACGAGCAGTACTTC
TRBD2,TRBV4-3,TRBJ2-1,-,CASSQGGSPYNEQFF,TGCGCCAGCAGCCAAGGCGGGAGCCCCTACAATGAGCAGTTCTTC
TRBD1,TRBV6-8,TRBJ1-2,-,CASSHQGQGDGYTF,TGTGCCAGCAGTCACCAGGGACAGGGGGACGGCTACACCTTC
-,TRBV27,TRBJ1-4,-,CASSPETDFTTNEKLFF,TGTGCCAGCAGCCCAGAGACAGATTTTACAACTAATGAAAAACTGTTTTTT
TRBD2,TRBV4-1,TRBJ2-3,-,CASSWRREWPPPDTQYF,TGCGCCAGCAGCTGGAGGCGGGAGTGGCCACCACCAGATACGCAGTATTTT
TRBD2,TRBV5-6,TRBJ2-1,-,CASNPTSGGNEQFF,TGTGCCAGCAACCCAACTAGCGGGGGAAATGAGCAGTTCTTC
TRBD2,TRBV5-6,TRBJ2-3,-,CASSGLVNTDTQYF,TGTGCCAGCAGTGGACTAGTAAACACAGATACGCAGTATTTT
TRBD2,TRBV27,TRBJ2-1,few,CATGTSGYNEQFF,TGTGCCACCGGGACTAGCGGGTACAATGAGCAGTTCTTC
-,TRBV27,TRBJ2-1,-,CASSLKGLPYNEQFF,TGTGCCAGCAGTCTCAAGGGGCTACCCTACAATGAGCAGTTCTTC
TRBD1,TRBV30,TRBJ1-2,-,CAWSAGQGNGYTF,TGTGCCTGGAGTGCCGGACAGGGCAATGGCTACACCTTC
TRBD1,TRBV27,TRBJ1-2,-,CASSLLRGQGALGYTF,TGTGCCAGCAGTTTATTAAGGGGACAGGGGGCGCTTGGCTACACCTTC
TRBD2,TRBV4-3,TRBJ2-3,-,CASSQEKLAGKLSTDTQYF,TGCGCCAGCAGCCAAGAAAAGCTAGCGGGGAAACTAAGCACAGATACGCAGTATTTT
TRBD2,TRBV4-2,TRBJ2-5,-,CASCGLGLAGGPKETQYF,TGTGCCAGCTGCGGCCTGGGGCTAGCGGGGGGACCTAAAGAGACCCAGTACTTC